One T cell receptor beta chain is described in this entry. Its target is not known. This entry belongs to a study of cytomegalovirus exposure and HLA in healthy donors. The study's findings and limits: Sequencing had likely introduced a cluster of highly shared sequence variants as an artifact. Overall, roughly 170 TCR beta chains were annotated as cytomegalovirus-associated. One variant, a missense change in DCLRE1C, was linked in a later analysis to TCR beta V- and J-gene trimming.

The PCR used 60 Vbeta and 13 Jbeta primers. Here immunoSEQ multiplex PCR was the method, and the copy in TCRdb shows in-frame clones only, minus some. The sample lists about 150,000 clones; around 75% were seen once. The CDR3 runs to 19 residues. With V trimmed by 5 bases and J by 0 bases, 13 bases remained unmatched. Germline CDR1 and CDR2: SGHVT and SQSDAQ. The receptor comes from a man aged 18 to 29 in good health and CMV-seronegative. The rearrangement links TRBV7-4 to TRBJ1-5; TRBD1 matches 10 bases. Sequencing used PBMCs. In DNA, the CDR3 is TGTGCCAGCAGCCGATACGGGACAGGGGCGTTATATAGCAATCAGCCCCAGCATTTT. Protein product: CASSRYGTGALYSNQPQHF.